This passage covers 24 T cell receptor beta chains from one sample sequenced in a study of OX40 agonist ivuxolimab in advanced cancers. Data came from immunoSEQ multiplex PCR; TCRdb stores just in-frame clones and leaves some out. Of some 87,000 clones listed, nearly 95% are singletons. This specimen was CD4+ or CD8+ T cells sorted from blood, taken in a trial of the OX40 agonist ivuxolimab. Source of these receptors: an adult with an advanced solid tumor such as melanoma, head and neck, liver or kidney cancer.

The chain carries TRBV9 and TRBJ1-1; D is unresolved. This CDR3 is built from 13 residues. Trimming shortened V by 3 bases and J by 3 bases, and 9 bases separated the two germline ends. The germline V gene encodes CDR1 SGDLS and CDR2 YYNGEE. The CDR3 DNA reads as TGTGCCAGCAGCGCACGGAGGGACACTGAAGCTTTCTTT. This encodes CASSARRDTEAFF. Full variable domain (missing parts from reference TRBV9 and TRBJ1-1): DSGVTQTPKHLITATGQRVTLRCSPRSGDLSVYWYQQSLDQGLQFLIQYYNGEERAKGNILERFSAQQFPDLHSELNLSSLELGDSALYFCASSARRDTEAFFGQGTRLTVV.

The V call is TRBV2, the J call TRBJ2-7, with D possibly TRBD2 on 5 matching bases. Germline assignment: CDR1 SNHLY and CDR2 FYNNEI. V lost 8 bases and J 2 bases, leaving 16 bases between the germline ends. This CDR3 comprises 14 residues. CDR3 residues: CASHPGGSPYEQYF. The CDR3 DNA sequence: TGTGCCAGCCACCCCGGCGGGTCCCCCTACGAGCAGTACTTC.

The CDR3 sequence: CASSDPRAAAYEQYF. In DNA form, the CDR3 reads TGTGCCAGCAGCGACCCCCGGGCGGCGGCCTACGAGCAGTACTTC. The genes are TRBV9 and TRBJ2-7; D gene uncertain. This CDR3 is 15 amino acids long. Germline V gene sequence: CDR1 SGDLS, CDR2 YYNGEE. Deletions cut 3 bases from V and 2 bases from J, with 15 bases between.

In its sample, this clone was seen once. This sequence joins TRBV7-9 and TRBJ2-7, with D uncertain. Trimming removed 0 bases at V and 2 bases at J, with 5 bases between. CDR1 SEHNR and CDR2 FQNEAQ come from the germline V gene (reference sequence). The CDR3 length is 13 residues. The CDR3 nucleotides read TGTGCCAGCAGCTTAGCTCGAACCTACGAGCAGTACTTC. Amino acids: CASSLARTYEQYF. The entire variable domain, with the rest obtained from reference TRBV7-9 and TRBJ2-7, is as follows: DTGVSQNPRHKITKRGQNVTFRCDPISEHNRLYWYRQTLGQGPEFLTYFQNEAQLEKSRLLSDRFSAERPKGSFSTLEIQRTEQGDSAMYLCASSLARTYEQYFGPGTRLTVT.

The CDR3 loop is CASSQDVHGRVSPNSYEQYF. The CDR3, as DNA: TGCGCCAGCAGCCAAGACGTCCACGGCAGGGTCTCGCCCAACTCCTACGAGCAGTACTTC. J is TRBJ2-7 and V is TRBV4-3; a possible D gene is TRBD1 (5 bases). The V and J ends lost 0 bases and 0 bases respectively, with 24 bases between them. The CDR3 extends over 20 amino acids. Germline V gives CDR1 LGHNA, CDR2 YSLEER.

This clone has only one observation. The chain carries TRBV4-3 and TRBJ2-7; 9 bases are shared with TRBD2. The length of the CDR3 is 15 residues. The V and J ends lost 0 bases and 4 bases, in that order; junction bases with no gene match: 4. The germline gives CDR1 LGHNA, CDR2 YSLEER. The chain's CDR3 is CASSQETGLAYEQYF. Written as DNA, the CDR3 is TGCGCCAGCAGCCAAGAGACCGGACTAGCGTACGAGCAGTACTTC.

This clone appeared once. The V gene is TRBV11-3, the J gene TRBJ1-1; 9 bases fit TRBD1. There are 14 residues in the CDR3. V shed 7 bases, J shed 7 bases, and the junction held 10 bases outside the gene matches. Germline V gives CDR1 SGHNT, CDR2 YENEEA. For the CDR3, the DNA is TGTGCCAGCAACCTTTTGACAGGGGGGAATGAAGCTTTCTTT. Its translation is CASNLLTGGNEAFF.

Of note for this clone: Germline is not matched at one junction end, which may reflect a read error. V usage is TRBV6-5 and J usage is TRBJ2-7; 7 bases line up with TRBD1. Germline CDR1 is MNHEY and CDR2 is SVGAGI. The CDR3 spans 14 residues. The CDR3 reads CASSYVGGSHEQYF. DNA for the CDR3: TGTGCCAGCAGTTACGTAGGGGGCTCCCACGAGCAGTACTTC.

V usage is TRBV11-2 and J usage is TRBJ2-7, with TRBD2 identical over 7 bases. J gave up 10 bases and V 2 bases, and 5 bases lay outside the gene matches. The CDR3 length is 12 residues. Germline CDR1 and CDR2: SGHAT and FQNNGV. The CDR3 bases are TGTGCCAGCAGCTTACTAGCGGTAGTTCAGTACTTC. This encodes CASSLLAVVQYF.

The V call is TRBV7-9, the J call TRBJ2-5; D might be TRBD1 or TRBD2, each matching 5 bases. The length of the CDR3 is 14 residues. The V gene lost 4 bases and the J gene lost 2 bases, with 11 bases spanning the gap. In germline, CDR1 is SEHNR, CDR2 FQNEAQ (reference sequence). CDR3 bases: TGTGCCAGCAGCTCCCGGGACGAACAAGAGACCCAGTACTTC. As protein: CASSSRDEQETQYF.

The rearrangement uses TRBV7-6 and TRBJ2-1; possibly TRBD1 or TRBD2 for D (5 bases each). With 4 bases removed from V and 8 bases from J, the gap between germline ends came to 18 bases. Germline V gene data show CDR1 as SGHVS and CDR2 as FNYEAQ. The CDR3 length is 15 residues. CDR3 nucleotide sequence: TGTGCCAGCAGCTCCGGGACCCACCCCTCAGATGAGCAGTTCTTC. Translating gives CASSSGTHPSDEQFF.

CDR3 DNA: TGTGCCAGCAGCGTAGACAGGGGGAACTCTGGGGCCAACGTCCTGACTTTC. Residues: CASSVDRGNSGANVLTF. This chain uses TRBV9 with TRBJ2-6; 8 bases line up with TRBD1. Trimming at V came to 0 bases and at J to 0 bases, leaving 2 bases not matched to a gene. Germline V gene lookup returns CDR1 SGDLS and CDR2 YYNGEE. The CDR3 contains 17 residues.

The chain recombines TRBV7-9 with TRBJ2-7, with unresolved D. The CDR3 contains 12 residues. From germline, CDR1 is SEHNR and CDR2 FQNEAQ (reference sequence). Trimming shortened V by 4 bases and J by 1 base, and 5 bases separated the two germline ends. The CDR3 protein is CASSYDSYEQYF. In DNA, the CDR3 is TGTGCCAGCAGCTACGATTCCTACGAGCAGTACTTC.

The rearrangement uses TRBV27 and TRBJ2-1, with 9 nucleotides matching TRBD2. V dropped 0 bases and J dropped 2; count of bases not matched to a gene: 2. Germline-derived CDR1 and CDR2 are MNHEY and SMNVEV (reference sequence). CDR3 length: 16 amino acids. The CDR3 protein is CASSLSLAGAYNEQFF. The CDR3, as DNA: TGTGCCAGCAGTTTATCCTTAGCGGGAGCCTACAATGAGCAGTTCTTC.

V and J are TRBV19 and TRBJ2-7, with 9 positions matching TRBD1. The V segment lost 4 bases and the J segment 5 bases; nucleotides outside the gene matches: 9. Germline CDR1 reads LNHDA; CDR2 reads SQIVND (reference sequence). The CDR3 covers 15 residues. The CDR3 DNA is TGTGCCAGTAGTAGTAGGGGGACAGGGTCCGACGAGCAGTACTTC. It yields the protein CASSSRGTGSDEQYF.

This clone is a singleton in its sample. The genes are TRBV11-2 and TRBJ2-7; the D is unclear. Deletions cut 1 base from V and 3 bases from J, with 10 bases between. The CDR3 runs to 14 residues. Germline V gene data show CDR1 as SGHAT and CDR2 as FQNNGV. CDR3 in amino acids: CASSLGPGVYEQYF. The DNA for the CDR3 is TGTGCCAGCAGCTTAGGGCCTGGGGTCTACGAGCAGTACTTC.

CDR3 in amino acids: CATSTTSGLYNEQFF. Here the CDR3 DNA reads TGTGCCACCAGCACCACTAGCGGACTATACAATGAGCAGTTCTTC. The chain recombines TRBV15 with TRBJ2-1; 8 bases match TRBD2. CDR1 and CDR2 from the germline V gene are LNHNV and YYDKDF (reference sequence). The CDR3 is made up of 15 amino acids. Trimming at V came to 4 bases and at J to 4 bases, leaving 6 bases not matched to a gene.

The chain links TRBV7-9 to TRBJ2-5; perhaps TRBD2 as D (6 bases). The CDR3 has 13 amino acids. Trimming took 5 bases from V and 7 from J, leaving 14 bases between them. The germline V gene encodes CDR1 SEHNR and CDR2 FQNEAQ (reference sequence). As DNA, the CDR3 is TGTGCCAGCAGCACCCGGGACTCCAGGACCCAGTACTTC. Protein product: CASSTRDSRTQYF.

The CDR3 here is CASSLRETANEKLFF. CDR3 nucleotides: TGTGCCAGCAGCTTAAGGGAGACGGCTAATGAAAAACTGTTTTTT. The rearrangement uses TRBV7-6 and TRBJ1-4; D call uncertain. The CDR3 is made up of 15 amino acids. Germline V gene sequence: CDR1 SGHVS, CDR2 FNYEAQ. V shed 2 bases and J shed 3 bases, with 10 bases lying between them.

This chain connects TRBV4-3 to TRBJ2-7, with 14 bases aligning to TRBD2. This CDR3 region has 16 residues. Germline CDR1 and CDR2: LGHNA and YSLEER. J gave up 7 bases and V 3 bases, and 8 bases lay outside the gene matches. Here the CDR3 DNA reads TGCGCCAGCAGCCAGGTGGGACTAGCGGGAGTGTTTGAGCAGTACTTC. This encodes CASSQVGLAGVFEQYF.

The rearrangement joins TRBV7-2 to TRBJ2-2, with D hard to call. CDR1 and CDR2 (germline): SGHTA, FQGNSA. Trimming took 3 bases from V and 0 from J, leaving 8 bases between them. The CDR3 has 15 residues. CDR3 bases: TGTGCCAGCAGCTTTCCGCCCTCGAACACCGGGGAGCTGTTTTTT. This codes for CASSFPPSNTGELFF.

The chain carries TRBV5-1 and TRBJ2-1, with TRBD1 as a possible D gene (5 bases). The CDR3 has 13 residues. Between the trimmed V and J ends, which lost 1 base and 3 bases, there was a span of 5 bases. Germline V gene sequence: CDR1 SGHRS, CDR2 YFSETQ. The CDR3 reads CASSLTGYNEQFF. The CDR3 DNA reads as TGCGCCAGCAGCTTGACAGGCTACAATGAGCAGTTCTTC.

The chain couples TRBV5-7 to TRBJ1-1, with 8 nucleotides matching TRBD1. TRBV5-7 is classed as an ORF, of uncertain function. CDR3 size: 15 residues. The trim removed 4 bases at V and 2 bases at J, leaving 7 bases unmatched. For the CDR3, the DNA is TGTGCCAGCAGCCCCGCCAGGGGGCGTAACACTGAAGCTTTCTTT. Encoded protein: CASSPARGRNTEAFF.

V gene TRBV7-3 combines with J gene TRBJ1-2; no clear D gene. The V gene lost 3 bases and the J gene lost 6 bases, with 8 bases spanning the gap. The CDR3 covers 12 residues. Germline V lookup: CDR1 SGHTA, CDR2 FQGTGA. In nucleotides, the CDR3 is TGTGCCAGCAGCTTTTGCCGGGATGGCTACACCTTC. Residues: CASSFCRDGYTF.